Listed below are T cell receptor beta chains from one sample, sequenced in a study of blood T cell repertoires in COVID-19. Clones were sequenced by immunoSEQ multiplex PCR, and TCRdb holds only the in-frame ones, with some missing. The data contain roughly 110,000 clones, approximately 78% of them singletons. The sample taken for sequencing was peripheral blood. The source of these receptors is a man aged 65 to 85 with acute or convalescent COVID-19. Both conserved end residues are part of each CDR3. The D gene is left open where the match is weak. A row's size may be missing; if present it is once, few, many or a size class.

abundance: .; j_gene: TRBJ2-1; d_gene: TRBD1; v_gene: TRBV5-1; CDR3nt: TGCGCCAGCAGCTTGGTAGGTGGTCAGGGGGCCGTCAATGAGCAGTTCTTC; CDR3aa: CASSLVGGQGAVNEQFF
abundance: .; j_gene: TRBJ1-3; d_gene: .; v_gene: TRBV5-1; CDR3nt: TGCGCCAGCAGCTGGTCACTAGGCTCTGGAAACACCATATATTTT; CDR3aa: CASSWSLGSGNTIYF
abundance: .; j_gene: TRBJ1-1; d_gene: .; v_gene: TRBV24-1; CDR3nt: TGTGCCACCAGTGATTTTTGGGGGGAGAACACTGAAGCTTTCTTT; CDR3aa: CATSDFWGENTEAFF
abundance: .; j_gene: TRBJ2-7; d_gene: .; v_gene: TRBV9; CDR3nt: TGTGCCAGCAGCGTAGAACCAGGCCGGGAGCAGTACTTC; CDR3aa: CASSVEPGREQYF
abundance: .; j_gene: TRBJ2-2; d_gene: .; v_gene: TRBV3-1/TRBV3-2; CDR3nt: TGTGCCAGCAGCCCTTATAATCGGGCCGGGGAGCTGTTTTTT; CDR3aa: CASSPYNRAGELFF
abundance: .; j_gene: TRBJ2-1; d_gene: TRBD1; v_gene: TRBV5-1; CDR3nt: TGCGCCAGCAGCTCTGGAGGAGACAGGGGGTTTTACAATGAGCAGTTCTTC; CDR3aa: CASSSGGDRGFYNEQFF
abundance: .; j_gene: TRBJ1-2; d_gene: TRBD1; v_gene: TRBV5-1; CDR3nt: TGCGCCAGCAGCTTGGAAAGGCAGGGGGTTTATGGCTACACCTTC; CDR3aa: CASSLERQGVYGYTF
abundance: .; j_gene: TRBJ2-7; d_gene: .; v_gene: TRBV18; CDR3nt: TGTGCCAGCTCACCCAGCTCCTACGAGCAGTACTTC; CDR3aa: CASSPSSYEQYF
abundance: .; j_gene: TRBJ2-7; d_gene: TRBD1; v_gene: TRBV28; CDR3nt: TGTGCCAGCGAAATTCGCGGGACAGGGCTCCCCTACGAGCAGTACTTC; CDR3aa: CASEIRGTGLPYEQYF
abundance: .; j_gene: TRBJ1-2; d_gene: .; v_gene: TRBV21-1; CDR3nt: TGTGCCAGCAGCAAAGTGAGGAACAGGCAGGGCTACACCTTC; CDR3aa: CASSKVRNRQGYTF
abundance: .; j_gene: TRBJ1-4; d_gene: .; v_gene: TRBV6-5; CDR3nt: TGTGCCAGCACAAGGGGTTCGTGGGAAAAACTGTTTTTT; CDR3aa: CASTRGSWEKLFF
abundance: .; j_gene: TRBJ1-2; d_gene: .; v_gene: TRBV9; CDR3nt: TGTGCCAGCACCAGAGACGGACTCTATGGCTACACCTTC; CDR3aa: CASTRDGLYGYTF
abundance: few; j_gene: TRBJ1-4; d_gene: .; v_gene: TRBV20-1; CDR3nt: TGCAGTGCTAGTCGGAGGCAGTCTAATGAAAAACTGTTTTTT; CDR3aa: CSASRRQSNEKLFF
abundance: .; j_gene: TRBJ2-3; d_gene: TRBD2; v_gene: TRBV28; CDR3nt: TGTGCCAGCAGTTTGGTGGGGCTAGCGGGAGGGGGGACGCAGTATTTT; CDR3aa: CASSLVGLAGGGTQYF
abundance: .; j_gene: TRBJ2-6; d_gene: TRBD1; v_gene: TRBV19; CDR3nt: TGTGCCAGTAGTGAAGCACAGGGGGGACATCTAGGTGGGGCCAACGTCCTGACTTTC; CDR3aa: CASSEAQGGHLGGANVLTF
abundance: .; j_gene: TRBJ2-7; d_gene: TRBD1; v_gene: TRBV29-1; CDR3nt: TGCAGCGTTCAGGGGGCGGCCTACGAGCAGTACTTC; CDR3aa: CSVQGAAYEQYF
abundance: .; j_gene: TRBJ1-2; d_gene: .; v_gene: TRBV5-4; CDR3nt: TGTGCCAGCAGCTTCACCAGGGAGGGCTATGGCTACACCTTC; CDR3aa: CASSFTREGYGYTF
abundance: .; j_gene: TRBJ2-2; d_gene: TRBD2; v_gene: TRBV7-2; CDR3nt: TGTGCCAGCAGCTTGGGACTAGCGGGAGGTGTCGGCGAGCTGTTTTTT; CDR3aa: CASSLGLAGGVGELFF
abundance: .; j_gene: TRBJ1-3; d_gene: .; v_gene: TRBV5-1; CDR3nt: TGCGCCAGCAGCCCGAGTTTGAGCTCTGGAAACACCATATATTTT; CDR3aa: CASSPSLSSGNTIYF
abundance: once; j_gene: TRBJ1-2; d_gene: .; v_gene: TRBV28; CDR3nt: TGTGCCAGCAGTCCACCCCAGGTACACTATGGCTACACCTTC; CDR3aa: CASSPPQVHYGYTF
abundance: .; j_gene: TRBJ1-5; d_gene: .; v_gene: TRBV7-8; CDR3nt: TGTGCCAGCAGCTTGGGAACAGGGAATAGCAATCAGCCCCAGCATTTT; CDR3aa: CASSLGTGNSNQPQHF
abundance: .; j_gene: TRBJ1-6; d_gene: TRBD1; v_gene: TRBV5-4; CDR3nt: TGTGCCAGCAGTCCTGCGGACAGGGCAGCTTCACCCCTCCACTTT; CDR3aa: CASSPADRAASPLHF
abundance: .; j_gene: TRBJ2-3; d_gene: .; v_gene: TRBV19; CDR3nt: TGTGCCAGTAGTAGCTGGGCTAGCACAGATACGCAGTATTTT; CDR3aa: CASSSWASTDTQYF
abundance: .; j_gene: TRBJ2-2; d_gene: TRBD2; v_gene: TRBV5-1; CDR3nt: TGCGCCAGCAGACAACTAGCGGGGAACACCGGGGAGCTGTTTTTT; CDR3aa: CASRQLAGNTGELFF
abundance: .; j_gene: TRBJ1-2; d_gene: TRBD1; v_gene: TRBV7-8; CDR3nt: TGTGCCAGCAGCTCGACAGGGAACAACTATGGCTACACCTTC; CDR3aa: CASSSTGNNYGYTF
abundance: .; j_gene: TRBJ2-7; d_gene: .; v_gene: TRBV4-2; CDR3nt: TGTGCCAGCAGCCAAGACCCTAGGGGCAACGAGCAGTACTTC; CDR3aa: CASSQDPRGNEQYF